This T cell receptor beta chain emerged from a study of T cell repertoires in cytomegalovirus infection. Whole-study findings and limits: Across the ex vivo response, the dominant clonotypes were HLA-C-restricted CMV-specific TCR beta clonotypes.

This clonotype was seen at least ten times. Its matching antigen is unknown. The germline V and J ends were trimmed by 8 bases and 9 bases, with 26 bases remaining between them. Germline values: CDR1 SEHNR, CDR2 FQNEAQ (reference sequence). This CDR3 is built from 16 residues. MiXCR, applied by TCRdb to the reads, yields one record per CDR3 protein. The sample comprises approximately 500,000 distinct CDR3 sequences, approximately 16% of which are singletons, and roughly a quarter rests with the top ten. The TCR was taken from a human donor in good health (CMV status not recorded). Some clones in this sample may be carry-over from other donors' samples. This chain links TRBV7-9 with TRBJ1-5; D uncertain. The sample was CD8+ T cells from PBMCs. CDR3 loop: CASGSSLDVGAVPQHF. Written as DNA, the CDR3 is TGTGCCAGCGGCTCCAGCTTAGACGTCGGTGCGGTGCCCCAGCATTTT.